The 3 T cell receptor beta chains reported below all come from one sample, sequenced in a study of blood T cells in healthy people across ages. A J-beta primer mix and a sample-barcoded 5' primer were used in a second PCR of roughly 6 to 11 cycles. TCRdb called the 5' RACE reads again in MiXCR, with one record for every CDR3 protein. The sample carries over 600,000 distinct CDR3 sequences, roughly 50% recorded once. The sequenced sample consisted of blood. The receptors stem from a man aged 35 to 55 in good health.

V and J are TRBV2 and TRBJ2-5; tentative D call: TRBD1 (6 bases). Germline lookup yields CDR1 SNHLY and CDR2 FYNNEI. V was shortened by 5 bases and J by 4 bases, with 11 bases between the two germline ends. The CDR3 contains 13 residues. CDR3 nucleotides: TGTGCCAGCAGTATCCTAGGGGGAGAGACCCAGTACTTC. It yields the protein CASSILGGETQYF.

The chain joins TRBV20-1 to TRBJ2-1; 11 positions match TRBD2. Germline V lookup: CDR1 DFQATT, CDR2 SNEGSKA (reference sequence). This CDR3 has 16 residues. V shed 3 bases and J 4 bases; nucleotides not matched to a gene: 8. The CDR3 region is CSARLASGGSYNEQFF. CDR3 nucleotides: TGCAGTGCTAGGTTAGCTAGCGGGGGGAGTTACAATGAGCAGTTCTTC.

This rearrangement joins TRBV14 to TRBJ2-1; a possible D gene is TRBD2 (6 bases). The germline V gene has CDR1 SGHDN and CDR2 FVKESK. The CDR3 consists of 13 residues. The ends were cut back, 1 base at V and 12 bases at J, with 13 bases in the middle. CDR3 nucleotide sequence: TGTGCCAGCAGCCAAGCCCCGAGGGGAGGGCAGTTCTTC. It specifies CASSQAPRGGQFF.